This TCR beta chain was sequenced during a study of post-analysis software for immune sequencing data. For the study at large: Included among the disease courses, which were recorded for the cohort, were relapsing-remitting, secondary progressive and progressive-relapsing multiple sclerosis. Study-wide points: Controls significantly exceeded multiple sclerosis patients in normalized Chao1 diversity. Five TRBV segments, including TRBV5-6, TRBV5-1 and TRBV20-1, were more frequent in patients than controls.

The CDR3 has 15 residues. The V and J ends lost 2 bases and 1 base, in that order; junction bases with no gene match: 8. The germline CDR1 and CDR2 sequences are DFQATT and SNEGSKA (reference sequence). The TCR beta cDNA libraries contained unique molecular identifiers. Once 1 to 10 million T cells were used, a few hundred thousand cDNA molecules resulted. One entry per CDR3 protein results from TCRdb running MiXCR on the PCR reads. Of hundreds of thousands of distinct CDR3 sequences listed, about 40% are singletons. To note about this clonotype: What it binds is unknown.

Sequencing was done on a sample of blood. The origin of this receptor is a girl between 5 and 17 years old with multiple sclerosis. The chain has TRBV20-1 and TRBJ2-7; 7 nucleotides agree with TRBD2. The chain's CDR3 is CSARLPRGVSYEQYF. CDR3 nucleotides: TGCAGTGCTAGACTACCCCGGGGGGTATCCTACGAGCAGTACTTC.